The 25 T cell receptor beta chains listed next were all sequenced from one sample in a study of blood T cell repertoires in COVID-19. Measured with immunoSEQ multiplex PCR; TCRdb has only the in-frame clones, and not every one. The sample lists about 380,000 clones; more than 80% were seen once. Sequencing used peripheral blood. The source of these receptors is a middle-aged man with acute or convalescent COVID-19.

The chain joins TRBV7-3 to TRBJ2-2; D not resolved. Germline CDR1 and CDR2: SGHTA and FQGTGA. CDR3 length: 12 amino acids. The ends were cut back, 3 bases at V and 6 bases at J, with 5 bases in the middle. CDR3 in amino acids: CASSLGAGELFF. CDR3 sequence (DNA): TGTGCCAGCAGCTTGGGCGCCGGGGAGCTGTTTTTT.

The rearrangement uses TRBV27 and TRBJ1-6, with no clear D. This CDR3 is built from 14 residues. V lost 4 bases, J lost 7 bases, and 11 bases lay in between. Germline values: CDR1 MNHEY, CDR2 SMNVEV (reference sequence). CDR3: CASSWRSLNSPLHF. CDR3 in DNA: TGTGCCAGCAGTTGGAGAAGCCTGAATTCACCCCTCCACTTT.

The rearrangement uses TRBV3-1 (or the pseudogene TRBV3-2) and TRBJ1-6; D is ambiguous. V shed 3 bases and J shed 4 bases, with 7 bases lying between them. The CDR3 has 14 amino acids. Looked up from germline, CDR1 is LGHDT and CDR2 is YNNKEL (reference sequence). Here the CDR3 DNA reads TGTGCCAGCAGCCATCGGGATTATAATTCACCCCTCCACTTT. Its protein is CASSHRDYNSPLHF.

The J gene is TRBJ1-5, the V gene TRBV5-4, with D uncertain. Germline V gives CDR1 SGHNT, CDR2 YYREEE (reference sequence). With 4 bases removed from V and 9 bases from J, the gap between germline ends came to 14 bases. The CDR3 covers 13 residues. As DNA, the CDR3 is TGTGCCAGCAGCGCGGTCTCAGGAGGGCCCCAGCATTTT. It codes for CASSAVSGGPQHF.

The chain links TRBV12-3 or TRBV12-4 to TRBJ1-1; 9 nucleotides line up with TRBD1. V shed 8 bases and J 5 bases; nucleotides not matched to a gene: 6. The CDR3 runs to 13 residues. The CDR3 DNA sequence: TGTGCCAGCGAACAGGGGGCGCGGACTGAAGCTTTCTTT. It encodes CASEQGARTEAFF.

V usage is TRBV18 and J usage is TRBJ1-2; D is perhaps TRBD1 (6 bases). Trimming took off 4 bases at V and 0 bases at J, with 12 bases between the two ends. The length of the CDR3 is 15 residues. Germline lookup yields CDR1 KGHSH and CDR2 LQKENI. This chain's CDR3 is CASSRGQSTNYGYTF. CDR3 DNA sequence: TGTGCCAGCTCACGCGGACAGTCTACTAACTATGGCTACACCTTC.

This chain joins TRBV6-5 and TRBJ2-1; 15 bases fit TRBD2. Germline V gene data show CDR1 as MNHEY and CDR2 as SVGAGI. After removal of 7 bases from V and 4 bases from J, the junction contained 2 bases not matched to a gene. The CDR3 is 15 amino acids. DNA of the CDR3: TGTGCCAGCACCGGACTAGCGGGGGGGTACAATGAGCAGTTCTTC. Residues: CASTGLAGGYNEQFF.

The rearrangement links TRBV12-3 or TRBV12-4 to TRBJ2-3, with D unclear. The CDR3 loop spans 12 amino acids. V was pared by 3 bases and J by 4 bases, with 5 bases between. The CDR3 DNA follows: TGTGCCAGCAGTTTTCGGGCAGATACGCAGTATTTT. It codes for CASSFRADTQYF.

This clone was counted only a few times. This chain uses TRBV6-5 with TRBJ2-7; 8 bases agree with TRBD2. Germline V CDR1 and CDR2: MNHEY, SVGAGI. The CDR3 spans 15 residues. V trimming: 2 bases; J trimming: 4 bases; junction bases outside the gene matches: 7. CDR3: CASSYNGGEVYEQYF. The CDR3 region has the DNA TGTGCCAGCAGTTACAACGGGGGGGAAGTTTACGAGCAGTACTTC.

This clone was recorded once. The V call is TRBV4-1, the J call TRBJ1-5; weak D call: TRBD1 (6 bases). Germline CDR1 is MGHRA and CDR2 is YSYEKL. V was trimmed by 2 bases and J by 1 base, leaving 6 bases between them. This CDR3 spans 14 amino acids. CDR3 residues: CASSQTGSNQPQHF. The CDR3 region has the DNA TGCGCCAGCAGCCAAACAGGGAGCAATCAGCCCCAGCATTTT.

V gene TRBV3-1 (or the pseudogene TRBV3-2) combines with J gene TRBJ1-5; D unresolved. Germline CDR1 reads LGHDT; CDR2 reads YNNKEL (reference sequence). CDR3 length equals 12 residues. The V end lost 3 bases, the J end lost 7 bases, and 7 bases lay between the germline ends. CDR3 coding DNA: TGTGCCAGCAGCCAGAACACGCAGCCCCAGCATTTT. The encoded protein is CASSQNTQPQHF.

J is TRBJ2-1 and V is TRBV4-1; tentatively, D is TRBD1 (6 bases). V lost 4 bases, J lost 8 bases, and 15 bases lay in between. Germline loops: CDR1 MGHRA, CDR2 YSYEKL. The CDR3 has 14 amino acids. The CDR3 protein is CASSRRTVMDEQFF. CDR3 bases: TGCGCCAGCAGCCGGCGGACAGTAATGGATGAGCAGTTCTTC.

The rearrangement joins TRBV2 to TRBJ2-7; possibly TRBD1 for D (6 bases). Germline V gives CDR1 SNHLY, CDR2 FYNNEI. The CDR3 spans 12 residues. Trimming took 6 bases from V and 5 from J, leaving 11 bases between them. The CDR3 coding sequence is TGTGCCAGCAGCTACAGGGAAGACGAGCAGTACTTC. Protein product: CASSYREDEQYF.

In this sample, this clone turned up a few times. The CDR3 sequence: CASSDRGGLINEQYF. The CDR3 DNA reads TGTGCCAGCAGTGACCGGGGGGGCCTAATTAACGAGCAGTACTTC. This chain links TRBV25-1 with TRBJ2-7; 8 nucleotides line up with TRBD2. CDR3 size: 15 residues. Germline assignment: CDR1 MGHDK and CDR2 SYGVNS. The ends lost 3 bases at V and 5 bases at J; junction bases unmatched: 9.

V gene TRBV7-2 combines with J gene TRBJ2-3, with D perhaps matching TRBD2 (5 bases). The CDR3 consists of 14 residues. The V and J ends lost 2 bases and 5 bases respectively, with 11 bases between them. Per the germline V gene, CDR1 is SGHTA and CDR2 is FQGNSA. CDR3 in amino acids: CASSLSLAEDTQYF. The CDR3 DNA follows: TGTGCCAGCAGCTTAAGTCTAGCAGAAGATACGCAGTATTTT.

The V call is TRBV11-2, the J call TRBJ2-7, with 9 bases aligning to TRBD2. The germline gives CDR1 SGHAT, CDR2 FQNNGV. The CDR3 consists of 16 residues. Germline trimming cut 1 base from V and 4 bases from J; bases unmatched to any gene: 8. This CDR3 is CASSLAGGTSSYEQYF. As DNA, the CDR3 is TGTGCCAGCAGCTTAGCCGGGGGGACTAGCTCATACGAGCAGTACTTC.

The chain uses TRBV6-6 and TRBJ1-5; TRBD1 is a possible D gene (5 bases). Germline V gene lookup returns CDR1 MNHNY and CDR2 SVGAGI (reference sequence). V dropped 1 base and J dropped 6 bases, with 10 bases sitting between them. The CDR3 is made up of 14 amino acids. For the CDR3, the DNA is TGTGCCAGCAGTTACTATGAAAGGGGTCAGCCCCAGCATTTT. It is translated as CASSYYERGQPQHF.

The genes are TRBV6-4 and TRBJ2-1; 12 nucleotides line up with TRBD1. The CDR3 covers 16 residues. With 0 bases clipped from V and 9 bases from J, the junction kept 6 bases outside the gene matches. The V gene's germline CDR1 is MRHNA and CDR2 SNTAGT. The CDR3 loop reads CASSDSPGTGGVEQFF. Here the CDR3 DNA reads TGTGCCAGCAGTGACTCCCCCGGGACAGGGGGCGTTGAGCAGTTCTTC.

A single count supports this clone. The rearrangement links TRBV7-9 to TRBJ1-1; D is undetermined. V dropped 7 bases and J dropped 8 bases, with 20 bases sitting between them. The length of the CDR3 is 14 residues. Per the germline V gene, CDR1 is SEHNR and CDR2 is FQNEAQ (reference sequence). The CDR3 region is CASITAFAAREAFF. CDR3 in DNA: TGTGCCAGCATCACCGCTTTCGCGGCGAGGGAAGCTTTCTTT.

V usage is TRBV11-1 and J usage is TRBJ2-5; the match to TRBD1 covers 8 bases. The junction had 1 base not matched to a gene; V was cut back by 5 bases and J by 2 bases. The CDR3 is made up of 13 amino acids. Germline V gives CDR1 SGHAT, CDR2 FQDESV (reference sequence). CDR3 amino acids: CASSHRGQETQYF. CDR3 nucleotides: TGTGCCAGCAGCCACAGGGGGCAAGAGACCCAGTACTTC.

The rearrangement links TRBV28 to TRBJ1-5; 8 nucleotides line up with TRBD1. CDR1 MDHEN and CDR2 SYDVKM come from the germline V gene. This CDR3 region has 17 residues. Trimming at V came to 5 bases and at J to 0 bases, leaving 9 bases not matched to a gene. The CDR3 DNA reads TGTGCCAGCAGTGAGGGACAGGTACCCTATAGCAATCAGCCCCAGCATTTT. This encodes CASSEGQVPYSNQPQHF.

The sample holds one count of this clone. This rearrangement joins TRBV28 to TRBJ2-3; possibly TRBD2 for D (7 bases). Germline values: CDR1 MDHEN, CDR2 SYDVKM. The CDR3 is 14 amino acids. V was shortened by 6 bases and J by 4 bases, with 14 bases between the two germline ends. CDR3 loop: CASRGGVSPDTQYF. In DNA, the CDR3 is TGTGCCAGCAGAGGGGGGGTTTCCCCAGATACGCAGTATTTT.

This chain's CDR3 is CASSFRTEETQYF. CDR3 DNA sequence: TGTGCCAGCAGTTTTAGGACAGAAGAGACCCAGTACTTC. This chain connects TRBV27 to TRBJ2-5; the D gene is possibly TRBD1 (6 bases). The CDR3 is made up of 13 amino acids. V was clipped by 3 bases and J by 3 bases, with 8 bases between them. Per the germline V gene, CDR1 is MNHEY and CDR2 is SMNVEV (reference sequence).

The V call is TRBV5-3, the J call TRBJ1-3; TRBD1 matches 7 bases. TRBV5-3 is treated as an ORF (open reading frame) with a function not yet certain. The CDR3 spans 16 residues. J gave up 5 bases and V 8 bases, and 16 bases lay outside the gene matches. The CDR3 sequence is CASHRQGDRPRNTIYF. The CDR3 region has the DNA TGTGCCAGTCACCGACAGGGAGACCGCCCTAGAAACACCATATATTTT.

The V gene is TRBV19, the J gene TRBJ2-7; D might be TRBD1 (6 bases). The CDR3 contains 15 residues. Germline loops: CDR1 LNHDA, CDR2 SQIVND (reference sequence). V lost 5 bases and J lost 2, with 16 bases in between. CDR3 DNA sequence: TGTGCCAGTAGTGAGGGGGATACAAGGACCTACGAGCAGTACTTC. Translation: CASSEGDTRTYEQYF. The variable domain in full, completed from reference TRBV19 and TRBJ2-7, reads DGGITQSPKYLFRKEGQNVTLSCEQNLNHDAMYWYRQDPGQGLRLIYYSQIVNDFQKGDIAEGYSVSREKKESFPLTVTSAQKNPTAFYLCASSEGDTRTYEQYFGPGTRLTVT.